Listed here is a single TCR beta chain. The antigen is undetermined. Germline trimming cut 3 bases from V and 6 bases from J; bases unmatched to any gene: 7. This CDR3 has 14 residues. Looked up from germline, CDR1 is DFQATT and CDR2 is SNEGSKA (reference sequence). Indicated treatment: 15 to 20 received Ad26.COV2.S at low or high dose, single or two shots; about 5 received placebo; per-sample allocation not given. Sampling happened 63 days after the first vaccine or placebo injection. In the vaccine, an Ad26 vector expressed the SARS-CoV-2 spike of the Wuhan strain. This entry belongs to a study of Ad26.COV2.S vaccination and SARS-CoV-2 variants. In the study overall: Among those in the COV1001 Ad26.COV2.S trial arm was the donor. Study observations and caveats: Relative to placebo recipients, vaccine recipients exhibited elevated spike-specific TCR breadth. It was found that vaccine and placebo recipients had similar non-spike TCR breadth.

Data came from immunoSEQ multiplex PCR; TCRdb stores just in-frame clones and leaves some out. The sample records fewer than 500,000 clones, 80% to 90% being singletons. This clonotype originated in a person aged 18-65 years who received the Ad26.COV2.S COVID-19 vaccine or a placebo. Specimen: peripheral blood, collected in a trial of Ad26.COV2.S vaccine versus placebo. The chain is built from TRBV20-1 and TRBJ1-1; 10 bases match TRBD1. Written as DNA, the CDR3 is TGCAGTGCTAGTCTGACAGGGGGCGACCCTGAAGCTTTCTTT. This encodes CSASLTGGDPEAFF.